Following are 32 T cell receptor beta chains from one sample sequenced in a study of blood T cells in healthy people across ages. Through a sample-barcoded 5' primer and a J-beta primer mix, a second PCR was run for roughly 6 to 11 cycles. TCRdb reanalysed the 5' RACE reads using MiXCR and keeps one entry per CDR3 protein. The table includes roughly 930,000 distinct CDR3 sequences, 40% to 60% detected once. The sample comprised blood. Receptor source: a man aged 30 to 39 in good health.

This chain joins TRBV20-1 and TRBJ2-5; possibly TRBD2 for D (6 bases). With 6 bases removed from V and 0 bases from J, the gap between germline ends came to 17 bases. Germline CDR1 is DFQATT and CDR2 is SNEGSKA (reference sequence). This CDR3 spans 15 amino acids. The CDR3 spells CSAKLGLANQETQYF. Here the CDR3 DNA reads TGCAGTGCAAAGCTGGGACTTGCCAACCAAGAGACCCAGTACTTC.

The chain uses TRBV27 and TRBJ2-5; TRBD2 agrees at 8 bases. This CDR3 is 14 amino acids long. Germline V gives CDR1 MNHEY, CDR2 SMNVEV (reference sequence). The ends lost 4 bases at V and 11 bases at J; junction bases unmatched: 12. The CDR3 sequence: CASSSGLELREQYF. CDR3 bases: TGTGCCAGCAGTTCGGGACTAGAGCTGAGGGAGCAGTACTTC.

This chain uses TRBV6-5 with TRBJ1-2; 7 bases agree with TRBD1. The V gene's germline CDR1 is MNHEY and CDR2 SVGAGI. The CDR3 runs 16 residues. V lost 5 bases, J lost 5 bases, and 14 bases stayed unmatched. CDR3 nucleotide sequence: TGTGCCAGCAGTGTACTCGGACAGGCCTCCCCATATGGCTACACCTTC. This gives the protein CASSVLGQASPYGYTF.

The table lists this clonotype with a few counts. The chain couples TRBV7-9 to TRBJ1-2, with 7 bases aligning to TRBD1. Trimming cost V 4 bases and J 1 base; bases outside gene matches: 3. Germline CDR1 reads SEHNR; CDR2 reads FQNEAQ (reference sequence). The CDR3 contains 14 residues. In DNA, the CDR3 is TGTGCCAGCAGCTCAGACAGGGATAACTATGGCTACACCTTC. Translating gives CASSSDRDNYGYTF. The full variable domain, rest sourced from reference TRBV7-9 and TRBJ1-2, is DTGVSQNPRHKITKRGQNVTFRCDPISEHNRLYWYRQTLGQGPEFLTYFQNEAQLEKSRLLSDRFSAERPKGSFSTLEIQRTEQGDSAMYLCASSSDRDNYGYTFGSGTRLTVV.

This chain uses TRBV14 with TRBJ2-5; TRBD1 aligns across 10 bases. Per the germline V gene, CDR1 is SGHDN and CDR2 is FVKESK. V lost 4 bases, J lost 4 bases, and 3 bases stayed unmatched. There are 14 residues in the CDR3. CDR3 in amino acids: CASSRDRGSETQYF. CDR3 bases: TGTGCCAGCAGCCGGGACAGGGGCTCAGAGACCCAGTACTTC. The variable domain in full, with the rest retrieved from reference TRBV14 and TRBJ2-5, is EAGVTQFPSHSVIEKGQTVTLRCDPISGHDNLYWYRRVMGKEIKFLLHFVKESKQDESGMPNNRFLAERTGGTYSTLKVQPAELEDSGVYFCASSRDRGSETQYFGPGTRLLVL.

This clonotype was recorded many times. The V call is TRBV7-2, the J call TRBJ2-3; 9 nucleotides agree with TRBD2. V gave up 2 bases and J gave up 9 bases; unmatched junction bases: 6. This CDR3 spans 14 amino acids. Germline values: CDR1 SGHTA, CDR2 FQGNSA. CDR3 in DNA: TGTGCCAGCAGCTTATCGACTAGCGGACGCACGCAGTATTTT. Encoded protein: CASSLSTSGRTQYF.

V usage is TRBV4-2 and J usage is TRBJ2-1, with 11 bases lining up with TRBD2. The J call is uncertain, as TRBJ2-7 better fits the DNA end. Germline loops: CDR1 LGHNA, CDR2 YNFKEQ. The CDR3 spans 15 residues. The DNA of the CDR3 is TGTGCCAGCAGCCAAACTAGCGGGGGTTACAATGAGCAGTACTTC. Its protein is CASSQTSGGYNEQYF.

The chain is built from TRBV4-2 and TRBJ1-5, with D possibly being TRBD1 (6 bases). CDR3 length equals 16 residues. Trimming shortened V by 0 bases and J by 5 bases, and 14 bases separated the two germline ends. CDR1 and CDR2 (germline): LGHNA, YNFKEQ. CDR3 amino acids: CASSQEGGQGYQPQHF. CDR3 coding DNA: TGTGCCAGCAGCCAAGAGGGGGGGCAGGGATATCAGCCCCAGCATTTT.

This clonotype showed up just a few times. This chain joins TRBV12-3 or TRBV12-4 and TRBJ2-6; 9 bases are a match to TRBD1. The length of the CDR3 is 17 residues. The V segment lost 6 bases and the J segment 0 bases; nucleotides outside the gene matches: 6. The CDR3 reads CASRDTGGSSGANVLTF. Here the CDR3 DNA reads TGTGCCAGCAGAGACACAGGGGGCAGCTCTGGGGCCAACGTCCTGACTTTC.

The gene calls are TRBV20-1 and TRBJ2-3; 9 nucleotides line up with TRBD2. Germline V gene lookup returns CDR1 DFQATT and CDR2 SNEGSKA (reference sequence). The CDR3 has 15 residues. Trimming took 5 bases from V and 1 from J; bases not matched to a gene: 7. CDR3 sequence: CSAGQASGGTDTQYF. CDR3 nucleotides: TGCAGTGCTGGACAGGCTAGCGGGGGCACAGATACGCAGTATTTT.

This clonotype showed up just a few times. The chain couples TRBV7-3 to TRBJ2-3; possible D gene TRBD1, 7 bases. The CDR3 length is 15 residues. V dropped 5 bases and J dropped 5 bases, with 17 bases sitting between them. The V gene's germline CDR1 is SGHTA and CDR2 FQGTGA. This chain's CDR3 is CASSQGGLARDTQYF. CDR3 in DNA: TGTGCCAGCAGCCAGGGGGGATTAGCCAGAGATACGCAGTATTTT.

The V gene is TRBV7-9, the J gene TRBJ2-3; TRBD2 aligns across 7 bases. Trimming took 2 bases from V and 5 from J; bases not matched to a gene: 4. This CDR3 has 14 amino acids. Germline-derived CDR1 and CDR2 are SEHNR and FQNEAQ (reference sequence). In DNA, the CDR3 is TGTGCCAGCAGCTTACTAGCGGCGGGAGATACGCAGTATTTT. Translating gives CASSLLAAGDTQYF.

The chain joins TRBV5-1 to TRBJ2-3; possibly TRBD2 for D (5 bases). Trimming removed 5 bases at V and 5 bases at J, with 9 bases between. CDR3 size: 12 residues. The V gene's germline CDR1 is SGHRS and CDR2 YFSETQ. The DNA for the CDR3 is TGCGCCAGCAGTCCGGGGAAAGATACGCAGTATTTT. Protein: CASSPGKDTQYF.

The rearrangement joins TRBV18 to TRBJ2-1, with 7 bases aligning to TRBD2. The CDR3 consists of 15 residues. V shed 3 bases and J 4 bases; nucleotides not matched to a gene: 6. The germline CDR1 and CDR2 sequences are KGHSH and LQKENI. The CDR3: CASSPVAGDYNEQFF. The CDR3 region has the DNA TGTGCCAGCTCACCTGTGGCGGGGGATTACAATGAGCAGTTCTTC.

The V and J genes are TRBV5-1 and TRBJ2-7, with a tentative D call TRBD1 (5 bases). From germline, CDR1 is SGHRS and CDR2 YFSETQ. This CDR3 is built from 16 residues. Trimming stripped 3 bases from V and 2 bases from J, with 18 bases between. The CDR3: CASSSTSRAFPYEQYF. The CDR3 DNA sequence: TGCGCCAGCAGCTCGACTTCCAGGGCCTTCCCCTACGAGCAGTACTTC.

The chain carries TRBV7-8 and TRBJ1-4; tentative D call: TRBD1 (6 bases). Germline values: CDR1 SGHVS, CDR2 FQNEAQ. V dropped 1 base and J dropped 0 bases, with 9 bases sitting between them. CDR3 length equals 16 residues. The CDR3 DNA reads as TGTGCCAGCAGCTTAGGGGGGGCCGCAACTAATGAAAAACTGTTTTTT. This sequence encodes CASSLGGAATNEKLFF.

The J gene is TRBJ1-2, the V gene TRBV20-1, with a possible D match to TRBD1 (5 bases). The CDR3 length is 14 residues. V was trimmed by 5 bases and J by 6 bases, leaving 19 bases between them. In germline, CDR1 is DFQATT, CDR2 SNEGSKA (reference sequence). The CDR3 DNA reads as TGCAGTGCTGCTCCCGGGACTCTATATGATGGCTACACCTTC. It encodes CSAAPGTLYDGYTF.

V usage is TRBV7-2 and J usage is TRBJ2-2; a weak D match, TRBD2 (7 bases). V was pared by 3 bases and J by 4 bases, with 12 bases between. This CDR3 is 15 amino acids long. Germline V gives CDR1 SGHTA, CDR2 FQGNSA. The chain's CDR3 is CASSFAGAGTGELFF. The CDR3 DNA is TGTGCCAGCAGCTTTGCGGGGGCGGGCACCGGGGAGCTGTTTTTT.

V and J are TRBV3-1 and TRBJ2-5; D uncertain. V lost 0 bases to trimming and J lost 5 bases, with 13 bases between them. The germline V gene has CDR1 LGHDT and CDR2 YNNKEL (reference sequence). The CDR3 runs to 15 residues. CDR3: CASSQDQAKQETQYF. The CDR3 coding sequence is TGTGCCAGCAGCCAAGATCAAGCTAAACAGGAGACCCAGTACTTC.

This clonotype has just a few counts. V gene TRBV29-1 combines with J gene TRBJ1-2; the match to TRBD1 covers 7 bases. Germline CDR1 and CDR2: SQVTM and ANQGSEA. The V segment lost 6 bases and the J segment 0 bases; nucleotides outside the gene matches: 4. This CDR3 spans 13 amino acids. CDR3 DNA sequence: TGCAGCGTCCGGACAGGAGCTAACTATGGCTACACCTTC. Translating it yields CSVRTGANYGYTF.

V is TRBV5-1 and J is TRBJ2-3; either TRBD1 or TRBD2 may fit D (5 bases each). Germline CDR1 is SGHRS and CDR2 is YFSETQ. The CDR3 sequence is 13 residues long. Trimming took off 7 bases at V and 2 bases at J, with 11 bases between the two ends. The CDR3 bases are TGCGCCAGCCAGAGGGGTCCCACAGATACGCAGTATTTT. This gives the protein CASQRGPTDTQYF.

The chain employs TRBV4-1 and TRBJ2-4, with D uncertain. V lost 0 bases to trimming and J lost 11 bases, with 8 bases between them. The V gene's germline CDR1 is MGHRA and CDR2 YSYEKL. The CDR3 runs 12 residues. The CDR3 is CASSQENDVQYF. As DNA, the CDR3 is TGCGCCAGCAGCCAAGAAAACGACGTTCAGTACTTC.

This chain connects TRBV12-3 or TRBV12-4 to TRBJ2-5, with D perhaps given as TRBD1 or TRBD2 (5 bases each). TRBJ2-7 explains the end of the DNA better; the J call may be wrong. The CDR3 length is 14 residues. CDR3 loop: CASSTGTEPYEQYF. The CDR3 region has the DNA TGTGCCAGCAGTACCGGGACGGAGCCCTACGAGCAGTACTTC.

This clonotype has a handful of counts. This chain uses TRBV28 with TRBJ1-2; D might be TRBD1 (5 bases). Germline V lookup: CDR1 MDHEN, CDR2 SYDVKM. The length of the CDR3 is 13 residues. Trimming cost V 10 bases and J 8 bases, with 20 bases left between them. The CDR3 here is CATGFGRGWGYTF. CDR3 in DNA: TGTGCCACCGGCTTCGGACGGGGGTGGGGCTACACCTTC.

This clonotype has more than one count but fewer than ten. The chain uses TRBV10-3 and TRBJ2-3; the D gene is possibly TRBD1 (6 bases). The CDR3 covers 16 residues. Per germline, CDR1 ENHRY and CDR2 SYGVKD. Trimming took off 5 bases at V and 4 bases at J, with 19 bases between the two ends. The CDR3 loop reads CAISSLDSKKPDTQYF. The CDR3 nucleotides read TGTGCCATCAGTTCTTTGGACAGCAAAAAGCCAGATACGCAGTATTTT.

The chain is built from TRBV20-1 and TRBJ2-3, with 14 bases aligning to TRBD2. V shed 1 base, J shed 14 bases, and the junction held 11 bases outside the gene matches. The CDR3 sequence is 15 residues long. Germline values: CDR1 DFQATT, CDR2 SNEGSKA (reference sequence). CDR3 in DNA: TGCAGTGCTAGAGCCGTAGGGACTAGCGGGGGAATAACGTATTTT. It encodes CSARAVGTSGGITYF.

V usage is TRBV2 and J usage is TRBJ2-3; 7 nucleotides match TRBD2. V lost 5 bases, J lost 0 bases, and 11 bases stayed unmatched. The CDR3 extends over 17 amino acids. In germline, CDR1 is SNHLY, CDR2 FYNNEI. As DNA, the CDR3 is TGTGCCAGCAGTTTCGAACCCGGGGGGACTAGCACAGATACGCAGTATTTT. Residues: CASSFEPGGTSTDTQYF.

V and J are TRBV7-2 and TRBJ2-3; the D gene is possibly TRBD1 (6 bases). This CDR3 is built from 13 residues. Trimming cost V 4 bases and J 8 bases, with 13 bases left between them. The germline CDR1 and CDR2 sequences are SGHTA and FQGNSA. The CDR3 region is CASSSRKGVTQYF. CDR3 bases: TGTGCCAGCAGCTCAAGGAAGGGGGTTACGCAGTATTTT.

This sequence joins TRBV12-3 or TRBV12-4 and TRBJ1-2, with D tentatively TRBD1 (5 bases). Trimming cost V 6 bases and J 4 bases, with 21 bases left between them. This CDR3 is 16 amino acids long. The CDR3 DNA sequence: TGTGCCAGCAGGTCCCATGCTCAGGGAAGACGCTATGGCTACACCTTC. Translation gives CASRSHAQGRRYGYTF.

The rearrangement uses TRBV3-1 and TRBJ2-1; 13 bases agree with TRBD2. The junction had 6 bases not matched to a gene; V was cut back by 0 bases and J by 7 bases. The CDR3 covers 17 residues. The germline V gene encodes CDR1 LGHDT and CDR2 YNNKEL (reference sequence). The CDR3 spells CASSQDMLLAGGNEQFF. Here the CDR3 DNA reads TGTGCCAGCAGCCAAGATATGCTACTAGCGGGGGGGAATGAGCAGTTCTTC.

The J gene is TRBJ1-1, the V gene TRBV3-1, with 7 bases fitting TRBD1. V shed 4 bases and J 10 bases; nucleotides not matched to a gene: 3. This CDR3 contains 11 residues. The germline V gene encodes CDR1 LGHDT and CDR2 YNNKEL (reference sequence). The chain's CDR3 is CASSRRGRAFF. The CDR3 DNA reads TGTGCCAGCAGCCGCAGGGGGAGAGCTTTCTTT.

The rearrangement uses TRBV7-2 and TRBJ1-1, with 8 bases fitting TRBD1. Per germline, CDR1 SGHTA and CDR2 FQGNSA. The CDR3 is made up of 14 amino acids. Trimming took 5 bases from V and 4 from J; bases not matched to a gene: 6. In DNA, the CDR3 is TGTGCCAGCAGCCAGTGGACAGGGCCCACTGAAGCTTTCTTT. It translates to CASSQWTGPTEAFF. Combining the CDR3 with reference TRBV7-2 and TRBJ1-1 gives the whole variable domain GAGVSQSPSNKVTEKGKDVELRCDPISGHTALYWYRQSLGQGLEFLIYFQGNSAPDKSGLPSDRFSAERTGGSVSTLTIQRTQQEDSAVYLCASSQWTGPTEAFFGQGTRLTVV.